What follows describes a single T cell receptor beta chain. Profiling relied on immunoSEQ multiplex PCR, and the TCRdb table lists in-frame clones only, not all of them. The table shows fewer than 500,000 clones, with more than 75% occurring only once. Participant age was roughly 18 to 95 years, and participants resided in fewer than 25 US areas. Grouping used clinical history reported by participants in a survey and questionnaire. Recovery meant two consecutive negative NP/OP PCR tests, professional clearance, or resolved symptoms. Losses at the gene ends were 4 bases for V and 4 bases for J; bases not matched to a gene: 7. Germline CDR1 reads SGHRS; CDR2 reads YFSETQ. CDR3 length equals 14 residues. The data derive from a study of blood T cell repertoires in COVID-19. In the study overall: PBMCs, B-cell-depleted T cells, or T cells were the source of the cDNA or gDNA that made up the material.

Sequencing was done on a sample of PBMCs or T cells enriched from blood (not recorded which). V usage is TRBV5-1 and J usage is TRBJ1-2; TRBD1 aligns across 7 bases. The clonotype comes from a man younger than 45 who had recovered from COVID-19. CDR3 loop: CASSGTGTAYGYTF. The DNA for the CDR3 is TGCGCCAGCAGCGGAACCGGGACAGCCTATGGCTACACCTTC. Combining the CDR3 with reference TRBV5-1 and TRBJ1-2 gives the whole variable domain KAGVTQTPRYLIKTRGQQVTLSCSPISGHRSVSWYQQTPGQGLQFLFEYFSETQRNKGNFPGRFSGRQFSNSRSEMNVSTLELGDSALYLCASSGTGTAYGYTFGSGTRLTVV.